Detailed here is one TCR beta chain. Trimming at V came to 5 bases and at J to 0 bases, leaving 4 bases not matched to a gene. This CDR3 comprises 16 residues. The data are from a study of tumor-infiltrating lymphocytes in oesophageal squamous cell carcinoma. In TCRdb, the PCR reads were re-called with MiXCR into one record per CDR3 protein. This table has nearly 20,000 distinct CDR3 sequences, 40% to 50% appearing once. The chain joins TRBV12-3 or TRBV12-4 to TRBJ2-1; 10 bases map to TRBD2. This clonotype was sampled from a male donor with esophageal squamous cell carcinoma. Sequencing was done on a sample of esophageal tumor tissue. For the CDR3, the DNA is TGTGCCAGCAGTCCAGCGGGAGGGCACTCCTACAATGAGCAGTTCTTC. Its translation: CASSPAGGHSYNEQFF.